The clone carrying this TCR beta chain occurred a few times. The data stem from a study of blood T cell repertoires in COVID-19. At the level of the study: Acute and convalescent COVID-19 specimens originated in the United States, Italy and Spain. T cells, B-cell-depleted T cells, or PBMCs supplied cDNA or gDNA.

V dropped 6 bases and J dropped 4 bases, with 15 bases sitting between them. The germline V gene has CDR1 MDHEN and CDR2 SYDVKM. There are 14 residues in the CDR3. Using immunoSEQ multiplex PCR, the repertoire was profiled, and TCRdb retains in-frame clones only, with some absent. Among 35,000 to 50,000 clones listed, roughly 81% were seen once. The chain combines TRBV28 with TRBJ1-2; maybe TRBD1 (5 bases). Sequenced material: peripheral blood. The clonotype originates from a woman between 70 and 85 years old in a cohort sampled during active COVID-19. CDR3 protein: CASRRAWGGYGYTF. CDR3 DNA: TGTGCCAGCAGACGCGCTTGGGGGGGCTATGGCTACACCTTC.